One sample yielded the 18 T cell receptor beta chains listed below, sequenced in a study of radiotherapy plus CTLA-4 blockade in lung cancer. Generated by immunoSEQ multiplex PCR, the TCRdb table keeps only in-frame clones and is missing some. The data hold 11,000 to 15,000 clones, with around 72% observed a single time. The sequencing used peripheral blood, collected from a patient treated with radiotherapy plus ipilimumab. The receptor source for this set is a human donor with non-small cell lung cancer whose response to radiotherapy plus ipilimumab could not be evaluated.

This clone has more than one count but fewer than ten. The chain links TRBV13 to TRBJ2-4; tentative D call: TRBD1 (6 bases). CDR1 PRHDT and CDR2 FYEKMQ come from the germline V gene (reference sequence). Trimming stripped 5 bases from V and 8 bases from J, with 13 bases between. This CDR3 region has 13 residues. DNA for the CDR3: TGTGCCAGCAGCGGGGGCCGGCGAGACATTCAGTACTTC. As protein: CASSGGRRDIQYF.

The genes are TRBV27 and TRBJ1-4, with 8 bases fitting TRBD1. The V and J ends lost 5 bases and 8 bases, in that order; junction bases with no gene match: 7. Germline lookup yields CDR1 MNHEY and CDR2 SMNVEV (reference sequence). The CDR3 is made up of 14 amino acids. CDR3 bases: TGTGCCAGCAGTGGAACAGGGGGAAAGGAAAAACTGTTTTTT. Protein product: CASSGTGGKEKLFF.

This clone has a handful of counts. The V call is TRBV5-4, the J call TRBJ2-7; 11 nucleotides match TRBD2. The J segment lost 7 bases and the V segment lost 2 bases, leaving 11 bases of the junction unmatched. This CDR3 spans 16 amino acids. Germline assignment: CDR1 SGHNT and CDR2 YYREEE (reference sequence). This CDR3 reads CASSLILAGGKGEQYV. CDR3 bases: TGTGCCAGCAGCTTAATCCTAGCGGGGGGTAAGGGGGAGCAGTACGTC.

The gene calls are TRBV30 and TRBJ1-1; a possible D gene is TRBD1 (5 bases). This CDR3 comprises 16 residues. Germline V gives CDR1 GTSNPN, CDR2 SVGIG (reference sequence). Trimming pared 4 bases from V and 0 bases from J, leaving 18 bases between. For the CDR3, the DNA is TGTGCCTGGACCCGGGTGGGGGGGTTCATGAACACTGAAGCTTTCTTT. Protein sequence: CAWTRVGGFMNTEAFF.

This chain joins TRBV7-6 and TRBJ1-2; D might be TRBD1 (5 bases). The CDR3 consists of 15 residues. In germline, CDR1 is SGHVS, CDR2 FNYEAQ. The V and J ends lost 1 base and 7 bases respectively, with 16 bases between them. The CDR3 protein is CASSLDPQGLSGYTF. The CDR3 coding sequence is TGTGCCAGCAGCTTAGATCCCCAGGGTTTGAGTGGCTACACCTTC.

This clone was recorded only once. The CDR3 coding sequence is TGTGCCAGCAGTTTTTCCGGCGGGGGACGGTCTGGCACAGATACGCAGTATTTT. It is translated as CASSFSGGGRSGTDTQYF. The rearrangement joins TRBV28 to TRBJ2-3, with 7 bases that match TRBD2. This CDR3 spans 18 amino acids. CDR1 and CDR2 (germline): MDHEN, SYDVKM. Losses at the gene ends were 3 bases for V and 1 base for J; bases not matched to a gene: 13.

This chain joins TRBV7-6 and TRBJ2-7, with D tentatively TRBD2 (6 bases). This CDR3 comprises 14 residues. V was clipped by 5 bases and J by 3 bases, with 14 bases between them. Per the germline V gene, CDR1 is SGHVS and CDR2 is FNYEAQ. The CDR3 reads CASSLRGTDYEQYF. CDR3 coding DNA: TGTGCCAGCAGCCTGCGCGGGACGGACTACGAGCAGTACTTC.

This clone occurred a few times. CDR3 sequence reads: CASSFLDGRGNQPQHF. The CDR3 DNA reads as TGTGCCAGTAGTTTCCTGGACGGGAGGGGCAATCAGCCCCAGCATTTT. V usage is TRBV19 and J usage is TRBJ1-5; no definite D call. This CDR3 contains 16 residues. CDR1 is LNHDA, CDR2 SQIVND, per germline (reference sequence). Trimming pared 5 bases from V and 2 bases from J, leaving 16 bases between.

A single count supports this clone. V gene TRBV10-3 combines with J gene TRBJ2-3; D is unclear. Germline assignment: CDR1 ENHRY and CDR2 SYGVKD. This CDR3 has 14 amino acids. The V gene lost 3 bases and the J gene lost 1 base, with 8 bases spanning the gap. In DNA, the CDR3 is TGTGCCATCAGTGACAGGTTAGGCACAGATACGCAGTATTTT. Protein: CAISDRLGTDTQYF.

The chain couples TRBV15 to TRBJ2-3; 9 nucleotides align to TRBD1. From germline, CDR1 is LNHNV and CDR2 YYDKDF (reference sequence). Trimming cost V 9 bases and J 4 bases; bases outside gene matches: 8. The CDR3 is 14 amino acids. Written as DNA, the CDR3 is TGTGCCACGGGTACAGGGGGCTTCGCAGATACGCAGTATTTT. Translated: CATGTGGFADTQYF.

The chain recombines TRBV7-9 with TRBJ2-3, with D uncertain. Trimming left V 2 bases short and J 6 bases short, with 6 bases between. The CDR3 is made up of 12 amino acids. Germline CDR1 SEHNR, CDR2 FQNEAQ (reference sequence). The CDR3 coding sequence is TGTGCCAGCAGCTTATCACAGGATACGCAGTATTTT. Residues: CASSLSQDTQYF.

This clone was seen only a few times. The gene calls are TRBV14 and TRBJ2-5; 8 nucleotides align to TRBD2. The CDR3 is 17 amino acids. V lost 0 bases and J lost 1; bases outside the gene matches: 7. The V gene's germline CDR1 is SGHDN and CDR2 FVKESK. CDR3 residues: CASSQDAGGGPQETQYF. In DNA, the CDR3 is TGTGCCAGCAGCCAAGATGCGGGGGGCGGGCCCCAAGAGACCCAGTACTTC.

The chain carries TRBV5-6 and TRBJ1-2, with 7 positions matching TRBD1. The CDR3 is 16 amino acids. The V and J ends lost 1 base and 2 bases, in that order; junction bases with no gene match: 8. Germline V lookup: CDR1 SGHDT, CDR2 YYEEEE. CDR3 amino acids: CASSLIGQGENYGYTF. The CDR3 region has the DNA TGTGCCAGCAGCTTGATTGGGCAGGGGGAGAACTATGGCTACACCTTC.

The chain joins TRBV5-1 to TRBJ2-2, with unresolved D. Deletions cut 0 bases from V and 10 bases from J, with 13 bases between. Germline values: CDR1 SGHRS, CDR2 YFSETQ. The CDR3 spans 14 residues. The chain's CDR3 is CASSLAPPTEELFF. The CDR3, as DNA: TGCGCCAGCAGCTTGGCCCCACCGACTGAGGAGCTGTTTTTT.

This sequence joins TRBV5-1 and TRBJ2-7, with 14 bases fitting TRBD2. Losses at the gene ends were 3 bases for V and 3 bases for J; bases not matched to a gene: 2. The CDR3 is made up of 15 amino acids. Per the germline V gene, CDR1 is SGHRS and CDR2 is YFSETQ. The CDR3 DNA reads as TGCGCCAGCAGCTCCGGGACTAGCGGGGGCTACGAGCAGTACTTC. This gives the protein CASSSGTSGGYEQYF. Supplemented by reference TRBV5-1 and TRBJ2-7, the full variable domain reads KAGVTQTPRYLIKTRGQQVTLSCSPISGHRSVSWYQQTPGQGLQFLFEYFSETQRNKGNFPGRFSGRQFSNSRSEMNVSTLELGDSALYLCASSSGTSGGYEQYFGPGTRLTVT.

This sequence joins TRBV9 and TRBJ2-5, with 8 bases fitting TRBD2. The CDR3 extends over 14 amino acids. Germline lookup yields CDR1 SGDLS and CDR2 YYNGEE. Trimming took 1 base from V and 3 from J; bases not matched to a gene: 2. The CDR3 nucleotides are TGTGCCAGCAGCGTAAGCGGGGGAAAAGAGACCCAGTACTTC. Its translation: CASSVSGGKETQYF.

V is TRBV5-5 and J is TRBJ1-1, with D maybe TRBD1 (5 bases). V was cut by 3 bases and J by 11 bases, with 14 bases left in between. Per germline, CDR1 SGHKS and CDR2 YYEKEE (reference sequence). The CDR3 is 12 residues long. CDR3 region: CASSSSGGRAFF. The CDR3 bases are TGTGCCAGCAGCTCGTCGGGGGGTCGTGCTTTCTTT.

The rearrangement uses TRBV4-3 and TRBJ2-2; a possible D gene is TRBD2 (6 bases). The V end was cut by 0 bases, the J end by 6 bases, with 11 bases between. The CDR3 has 15 amino acids. Germline V lookup: CDR1 LGHNA, CDR2 YSLEER. CDR3: CASSQDRGLPGELFF. The CDR3 nucleotides are TGCGCCAGCAGCCAAGATCGGGGACTCCCCGGGGAGCTGTTTTTT.